These 15 T cell receptor beta chains were all obtained from the same sample, sequenced in a study of cytomegalovirus exposure and HLA in healthy donors. Assay: immunoSEQ multiplex PCR; the TCRdb copy retains only in-frame clones and omits some. The repertoire holds 110,000 or so clones, with approximately 90% as singletons. The sequencing sample was made of PBMCs. These receptors all stem from a woman under 30 in good health and CMV-seropositive.

The chain links TRBV28 to TRBJ2-7; D might be TRBD2 (5 bases). V shed 5 bases and J shed 0 bases, with 20 bases lying between them. Germline V gene sequence: CDR1 MDHEN, CDR2 SYDVKM. The CDR3 is 17 residues long. As DNA, the CDR3 is TGTGCCAGCAGTCCCTTTTCTGAGGGCCTCAGCTCCTACGAGCAGTACTTC. Amino acid sequence: CASSPFSEGLSSYEQYF.

This clone has a single count. The chain combines TRBV5-1 with TRBJ1-1; unclear D gene. Germline V gene lookup returns CDR1 SGHRS and CDR2 YFSETQ. V dropped 0 bases and J dropped 10 bases, with 10 bases sitting between them. CDR3 length equals 12 residues. CDR3 nucleotide sequence: TGCGCCAGCAGCTTGGAGGGAGACGTAGCTTTCTTT. It is translated as CASSLEGDVAFF.

V is TRBV11-3 and J is TRBJ1-1; D perhaps matches TRBD1 (6 bases). The CDR3 spans 16 residues. In germline, CDR1 is SGHNT, CDR2 YENEEA. V was clipped by 1 base and J by 0 bases, with 12 bases between them. CDR3 in DNA: TGTGCCAGCAGCTTAGGAAGGGGGATATTGAACACTGAAGCTTTCTTT. Protein product: CASSLGRGILNTEAFF. The whole variable domain, remainder taken from reference TRBV11-3 and TRBJ1-1, is EAGVVQSPRYKIIEKKQPVAFWCNPISGHNTLYWYLQNLGQGPELLIRYENEEAVDDSQLPKDRFSAERLKGVDSTLKIQPAELGDSAVYLCASSLGRGILNTEAFFGQGTRLTVV.

This clone was seen a handful of times. The DNA for the CDR3 is TGTGCCAGTAGCCGCGAACGATCCTACGAGCAGTACTTC. Translating it yields CASSRERSYEQYF. The V gene is TRBV19, the J gene TRBJ2-7, with D hard to call. V lost 6 bases and J lost 1, with 10 bases in between. CDR3 length equals 13 residues. Germline loops: CDR1 LNHDA, CDR2 SQIVND (reference sequence).

This chain links TRBV5-4 with TRBJ1-2, with D hard to call. The germline CDR1 and CDR2 sequences are SGHNT and YYREEE (reference sequence). The CDR3 has 18 amino acids. V was cut by 0 bases and J by 7 bases, with 25 bases left in between. This CDR3 is CASSLGVTFISRGFGYTF. The CDR3 region has the DNA TGTGCCAGCAGCTTGGGGGTGACATTCATATCGAGAGGGTTTGGCTACACCTTC.

Comment on this clone: Other nucleotide sequences from this sample produce the same CDR3. CDR3 DNA: TGTGCCAGTAGACAGGGGCTCAATCAGCCCCAGCATTTT. Translating it yields CASRQGLNQPQHF. The V call is TRBV6-5, the J call TRBJ1-5; 8 bases are a match to TRBD1. The CDR3 runs to 13 residues. Germline assignment: CDR1 MNHEY and CDR2 SVGAGI. J lost 3 bases, V lost 9 bases, and 4 bases had no gene match.

This chain links TRBV10-3 with TRBJ2-7; D possibly corresponds to TRBD1 (6 bases). The CDR3 contains 13 residues. From germline, CDR1 is ENHRY and CDR2 SYGVKD. Trimming pared 6 bases from V and 0 bases from J, leaving 9 bases between. CDR3 in amino acids: CAIRGHSSYEQYF. CDR3 DNA: TGTGCCATCAGGGGACATAGCTCCTACGAGCAGTACTTC.

J is TRBJ2-1 and V is TRBV29-1; perhaps TRBD1 as D (5 bases). Per the germline V gene, CDR1 is SQVTM and CDR2 is ANQGSEA. The ends were cut back, 5 bases at V and 4 bases at J, with 15 bases in the middle. CDR3 length: 14 amino acids. The CDR3 nucleotides read TGCAGCGTTCCCCGTCCCGGACAATACAATGAGCAGTTCTTC. Encoded protein: CSVPRPGQYNEQFF.

The chain combines TRBV6-1 with TRBJ1-5; 7 bases are shared with TRBD1. The CDR3 has 13 amino acids. Germline trimming cut 6 bases from V and 8 bases from J; bases unmatched to any gene: 7. Germline loops: CDR1 MNHNS, CDR2 SASEGT. This CDR3 is CASRGTAKEPQHF. DNA for the CDR3: TGTGCCAGCAGGGGGACAGCCAAGGAGCCCCAGCATTTT.

The rearrangement uses TRBV29-1 and TRBJ2-7; tentative D call: TRBD2 (5 bases). Germline lookup yields CDR1 SQVTM and CDR2 ANQGSEA. This CDR3 has 15 amino acids. Trimming removed 6 bases from V and 0 bases from J, with 18 bases in between. Written as DNA, the CDR3 is TGCAGCGTCGGTGGACTTCTAGGGAGCTCCTACGAGCAGTACTTC. Translated, it gives CSVGGLLGSSYEQYF.

This clone was seen more than once but under ten times. The rearrangement joins TRBV27 to TRBJ2-2; D is possibly TRBD1 (6 bases). CDR3 length: 13 residues. Germline CDR1 and CDR2: MNHEY and SMNVEV (reference sequence). The V and J ends lost 6 bases and 5 bases respectively, with 10 bases between them. CDR3 region: CASRTTGTGELFF. The CDR3 DNA reads as TGTGCCAGCAGGACTACAGGGACCGGGGAGCTGTTTTTT.

This sequence joins TRBV19 and TRBJ2-7, with 11 bases fitting TRBD2. The CDR3 length is 15 residues. Looked up from germline, CDR1 is LNHDA and CDR2 is SQIVND (reference sequence). V trimming: 2 bases; J trimming: 6 bases; junction bases outside the gene matches: 6. The CDR3 DNA is TGTGCCAGTAGTATAACCGGACTAGCGGGTGGCGAGCAGTACTTC. It is translated as CASSITGLAGGEQYF.

The chain employs TRBV11-2 and TRBJ2-7; 8 nucleotides align to TRBD1. This CDR3 region has 15 residues. The germline V gene has CDR1 SGHAT and CDR2 FQNNGV. V lost 4 bases, J lost 4 bases, and 9 bases stayed unmatched. This CDR3 is CASSYNSGGFYEQYF. CDR3 DNA: TGTGCCAGCAGCTATAATTCAGGGGGCTTTTACGAGCAGTACTTC.

J is TRBJ1-5 and V is TRBV9; D is perhaps TRBD1 (5 bases). CDR3 length: 15 amino acids. Germline V gene data show CDR1 as SGDLS and CDR2 as YYNGEE. Trimming took off 4 bases at V and 1 base at J, with 12 bases between the two ends. CDR3 nucleotide sequence: TGTGCCAGCAGCCCATCAGGGAACAGCAATCAGCCCCAGCATTTT. Its protein is CASSPSGNSNQPQHF.

V usage is TRBV5-1 and J usage is TRBJ2-2; D uncertain. The V end lost 5 bases, the J end lost 2 bases, and 13 bases lay between the germline ends. The CDR3 runs to 15 residues. Germline CDR1 and CDR2: SGHRS and YFSETQ. CDR3 in DNA: TGCGCCAGCAGAGCGTCCGGCCAAAACACCGGGGAGCTGTTTTTT. Residues: CASRASGQNTGELFF. Drawing the rest from reference TRBV5-1 and TRBJ2-2, the complete variable domain is KAGVTQTPRYLIKTRGQQVTLSCSPISGHRSVSWYQQTPGQGLQFLFEYFSETQRNKGNFPGRFSGRQFSNSRSEMNVSTLELGDSALYLCASRASGQNTGELFFGEGSRLTVL.